This T cell receptor (beta chain) was recorded in a study of CD8+CD57+ T cells in acquired aplastic anemia. For the study at large: Recorded DNA amounts for sorted CD4+ and CD8+ cells had an average of around 3 ug.

Selection for sequencing was limited to patients who had shown CD8+CD57+ cell expansion by flow cytometry. Untreated patients provided the blood samples, with no therapy given before sampling. Study-level points and caveats: Shared by patients and controls, 25 to 30 CD8+ CDR3s were abundant in patients. Patients showed no significant difference from controls in CD8+ Simpson's diversity.

CDR3 length: 13 amino acids. Trimming took off 2 bases at V and 0 bases at J, with 4 bases between the two ends. CDR1 is LNHDA, CDR2 SQIVND, per germline (reference sequence). CDR3 and TCR beta VDJ profiling relied on genomic DNA as the template. Using its own MiXCR run on the reads, TCRdb lists one record per CDR3 protein. The sample records a few hundred thousand distinct CDR3 sequences, around 50% being singletons. This clonotype was seen repeatedly, ten times or more. The antigen is not known. The receptor was isolated from a human donor with aplastic anemia. Source material: sorted CD4+, CD8+, or CD8+CD57+ T cells (not recorded which) from PBMCs. This chain joins TRBV19 and TRBJ1-1; D gene unclear. Written as DNA, the CDR3 is TGTGCCAGTAGTATAAGTCTGAACACTGAAGCTTTCTTT. Protein: CASSISLNTEAFF.